The text below deals with one TCR beta chain. The CDR3 runs 11 residues. Trimming took 8 bases from V and 5 from J; bases not matched to a gene: 6. Per the germline V gene, CDR1 is SQVTM and CDR2 is ANQGSEA. The entry originates in a study of blood T cell repertoires in COVID-19. Repertoires were generated with immunoSEQ multiplex PCR, while TCRdb's copy carries only in-frame clones and drops some. The sample yields 300,000 or so clones, around 83% seen once. Sequences were obtained from peripheral blood. The V and J genes are TRBV29-1 and TRBJ2-7, with 7 bases fitting TRBD2. The sequence came from a woman between 45 and 60 years old with acute or convalescent COVID-19. The CDR3 loop reads CSIRLAHEQYF. The CDR3 DNA sequence: TGCAGCATACGACTAGCTCACGAGCAGTACTTC.